A single sample gave rise to the 13 T cell receptor beta chains below, sequenced in a study of T cells after yellow fever vaccination. TCRdb re-analysed the 5' RACE reads in MiXCR, keeping a single row per CDR3 protein. The sample carries about 630,000 distinct CDR3 sequences, more than 9% recorded once. The specimen was PBMCs, collected on the day of the yellow fever booster vaccination. Receptors originate from a man younger than 40 who received the YFV17D yellow fever vaccine.

This chain connects TRBV20-1 to TRBJ2-7; 7 nucleotides agree with TRBD1. V gave up 7 bases and J gave up 0 bases; unmatched junction bases: 6. The germline gives CDR1 DFQATT, CDR2 SNEGSKA (reference sequence). CDR3 length: 13 amino acids. CDR3 nucleotides: TGCAGTGGCGGACAGGCGAGCTCCTACGAGCAGTACTTC. Translation gives CSGGQASSYEQYF.

In this sample, this clonotype turned up many times. The CDR3 loop reads CASSLGTRDYEQYF. In nucleotides, the CDR3 is TGCGCCAGCAGCTTGGGGACTAGGGACTACGAGCAGTACTTC. The chain links TRBV5-1 to TRBJ2-7; 7 bases align to TRBD2. Germline-derived CDR1 and CDR2 are SGHRS and YFSETQ. With V trimmed by 0 bases and J by 3 bases, 3 bases remained unmatched. The length of the CDR3 is 14 residues. The whole variable domain, remainder taken from reference TRBV5-1 and TRBJ2-7, is KAGVTQTPRYLIKTRGQQVTLSCSPISGHRSVSWYQQTPGQGLQFLFEYFSETQRNKGNFPGRFSGRQFSNSRSEMNVSTLELGDSALYLCASSLGTRDYEQYFGPGTRLTVT.

The rearrangement joins TRBV24-1 to TRBJ2-3; the D gene is possibly TRBD1 (6 bases). The CDR3 has 14 residues. V dropped 4 bases and J dropped 4 bases, with 11 bases sitting between them. Germline loops: CDR1 KGHDR, CDR2 SFDVKD. The DNA for the CDR3 is TGTGCCACCAGTGACCCGACAGGCCCAGATACGCAGTATTTT. Its translation is CATSDPTGPDTQYF.

This clonotype has a count of ten or more. This chain links TRBV20-1 with TRBJ2-7, with 7 bases matching TRBD1. The CDR3 has 13 amino acids. The V gene end was trimmed by 6 bases and the J gene end by 1 base; junction bases not matched to a gene: 6. The germline CDR1 and CDR2 sequences are DFQATT and SNEGSKA (reference sequence). CDR3 coding DNA: TGCAGTGCCACGGACAGGACGTCCTACGAGCAGTACTTC. Translation: CSATDRTSYEQYF.

This clonotype was counted only a few times. The chain uses TRBV20-1 and TRBJ1-6; 8 bases map to TRBD1. With 1 base clipped from V and 7 bases from J, the junction kept 6 bases outside the gene matches. Germline lookup yields CDR1 DFQATT and CDR2 SNEGSKA (reference sequence). There are 15 residues in the CDR3. The CDR3 here is CSARVEQGVNSPLHF. The DNA for the CDR3 is TGCAGTGCTAGAGTAGAACAGGGGGTGAATTCACCCCTCCACTTT.

This clonotype came up a few times. This chain connects TRBV12-3 or TRBV12-4 to TRBJ2-3; D unclear. The germline V and J ends were trimmed by 6 bases and 4 bases, with 17 bases remaining between them. This CDR3 has 15 residues. CDR3 DNA sequence: TGTGCCAGCAGCCCCACCACCCCCGGCGCAGATACGCAGTATTTT. As protein: CASSPTTPGADTQYF.

This clonotype was recorded a few times. The chain uses TRBV19 and TRBJ1-1; TRBD1 matches 9 bases. The V segment lost 5 bases and the J segment 5 bases; nucleotides outside the gene matches: 9. CDR1 and CDR2 from the germline V gene are LNHDA and SQIVND (reference sequence). The CDR3 is 15 amino acids. CDR3 coding DNA: TGTGCCAGTAGTCCCACCGGGACAGGGAGGACTGAAGCTTTCTTT. As protein: CASSPTGTGRTEAFF.

This clonotype has only a few counts. The chain joins TRBV7-2 to TRBJ2-7, with a tentative D call TRBD2 (5 bases). This CDR3 region has 14 residues. Trimming shortened V by 1 base and J by 3 bases, and 10 bases separated the two germline ends. Looked up from germline, CDR1 is SGHTA and CDR2 is FQGNSA. The CDR3 nucleotides are TGTGCCAGCAGCTTAGACGCTACTAGCTACGAGCAGTACTTC. Amino acids: CASSLDATSYEQYF. Complete variable domain (other parts from reference TRBV7-2 and TRBJ2-7): GAGVSQSPSNKVTEKGKDVELRCDPISGHTALYWYRQSLGQGLEFLIYFQGNSAPDKSGLPSDRFSAERTGGSVSTLTIQRTQQEDSAVYLCASSLDATSYEQYFGPGTRLTVT.

In this sample, this clonotype turned up a few times. The V and J genes are TRBV7-4 and TRBJ1-6; 9 bases map to TRBD1. The junction had 13 bases not matched to a gene; V was cut back by 4 bases and J by 12 bases. There are 16 residues in the CDR3. The germline CDR1 and CDR2 sequences are SGHVT and SQSDAQ. This chain's CDR3 is CASSCPGWDRAGPLHF. For the CDR3, the DNA is TGTGCCAGCAGCTGTCCTGGTTGGGACAGGGCTGGACCCCTCCACTTT.

Ten or more counts support this clonotype. V gene TRBV3-1 combines with J gene TRBJ2-7; D gene ambiguous. V gave up 4 bases and J gave up 2 bases, with 9 bases separating them. Germline V lookup: CDR1 LGHDT, CDR2 YNNKEL (reference sequence). The CDR3 loop spans 13 amino acids. The CDR3 is CASSPGPPYEQYF. The CDR3 DNA is TGTGCCAGCAGCCCCGGCCCTCCCTACGAGCAGTACTTC.

The chain is built from TRBV6-1 and TRBJ2-1; D may be TRBD1 or TRBD2 (5 bases each). V was shortened by 6 bases and J by 0 bases, with 15 bases between the two germline ends. The germline V gene encodes CDR1 MNHNS and CDR2 SASEGT. This CDR3 region has 16 residues. The DNA of the CDR3 is TGTGCCAGCAGCCCTTCCGGGACCCACTCCTACAATGAGCAGTTCTTC. It specifies CASSPSGTHSYNEQFF.

This clonotype has just a few counts. The rearrangement uses TRBV20-1 and TRBJ2-1; D gene unclear. Trimming left V 4 bases short and J 5 bases short, with 6 bases between. Germline values: CDR1 DFQATT, CDR2 SNEGSKA (reference sequence). The CDR3 has 11 residues. CDR3 protein: CSAISHNEQFF. CDR3 nucleotides: TGCAGTGCTATCTCGCACAATGAGCAGTTCTTC.

This clonotype occurred a few times. This rearrangement joins TRBV12-3 or TRBV12-4 to TRBJ2-1; 9 bases line up with TRBD2. The CDR3 has 13 amino acids. The trim removed 5 bases at V and 12 bases at J, leaving 8 bases unmatched. This CDR3 is CASSLYEREVQFF. CDR3 DNA sequence: TGTGCCAGCAGTCTATACGAGCGGGAGGTGCAGTTCTTC.